This is a list of T cell receptor beta chains from one sample in a study of beta chain features in type 1 diabetes. Profiling relied on immunoSEQ multiplex PCR, and the TCRdb table lists in-frame clones only, not all of them. Among approximately 260,000 clones, about a fifth were seen once, and the ten largest hold less than 0.035%. The source material was naive CD4+ T cells from blood. The receptor set was obtained from a woman between 35 and 50 years old with type 1 diabetes. CDR3s include the opening cysteine and the closing phenylalanine or tryptophan. Each record gives: V gene, D gene, clone size, J gene, CDR3 protein, CDR3 DNA. A D gene is named only where the DNA matches it firmly. Clone size is stated in some rows and not others, as once, few, many or a class when expanded.

>TRBV29-1|.|.|TRBJ1-3
CSVERDSGNTIYF
TGCAGCGTTGAGAGGGACTCTGGAAACACCATATATTTT
>TRBV5-1|.|few|TRBJ1-5
CASSQNAGGNQPQHF
TGCGCCAGCAGCCAGAATGCCGGGGGCAATCAGCCCCAGCATTTT
>TRBV7-9|.|.|TRBJ1-5
CASSSRDQPQHF
TGTGCCAGCAGCTCACGCGATCAGCCCCAGCATTTT
>TRBV18|TRBD1|few|TRBJ2-7
CASSPGQGTYEQYF
TGTGCCAGCTCACCGGGACAGGGTACCTACGAGCAGTACTTC
>TRBV2|TRBD1|few|TRBJ2-1
CARSRGLDNEQFF
TGTGCCAGATCGAGGGGGCTGGACAATGAGCAGTTCTTC
>TRBV18|TRBD1|.|TRBJ1-5
CASSPTGGADQPQHF
TGTGCCAGCTCACCGACAGGGGGCGCGGATCAGCCCCAGCATTTT
>TRBV5-1|.|.|TRBJ2-1
CASSPNGEQFF
TGCGCCAGCAGCCCTAACGGTGAGCAGTTCTTC
>TRBV29-1|TRBD2|few|TRBJ2-1
CSVVGLAGHNEQFF
TGCAGCGTTGTGGGACTAGCGGGCCACAATGAGCAGTTCTTC
>TRBV29-1|TRBD2|few|TRBJ2-1
CSVAHPAGVEQFF
TGCAGCGTTGCCCACCCCGCGGGGGTTGAGCAGTTCTTC
>TRBV25-1|.|few|TRBJ1-1
CASSDSANTEAFF
TGTGCCAGCAGTGACAGCGCCAACACTGAAGCTTTCTTT
>TRBV4-3|.|.|TRBJ2-1
CASSQDRTPLWLFF
TGCGCCAGCAGCCAAGATAGGACTCCCCTATGGCTCTTCTTC
>TRBV4-2|.|.|TRBJ2-7
CASSSRPYEQYF
TGTGCCAGCAGCTCCAGGCCCTACGAGCAGTACTTC
>TRBV14|.|few|TRBJ1-1
CASSQTVNTEAFF
TGTGCCAGCAGCCAAACAGTGAACACTGAAGCTTTCTTT
>TRBV4-1|.|.|TRBJ2-3
CASRAEVFTDTQYF
TGCGCCAGCAGGGCCGAGGTTTTCACAGATACGCAGTATTTT
>TRBV9|.|.|TRBJ2-1
CASSVRESYNEQFF
TGTGCCAGCAGCGTGCGAGAATCCTACAATGAGCAGTTCTTC
>TRBV6-5|.|.|TRBJ2-3
CASSYDGLLATDTQYF
TGTGCCAGCAGTTACGATGGGCTTTTGGCCACAGATACGCAGTATTTT
>TRBV15|TRBD1|.|TRBJ1-2
CATSTHDRGGRDGYTF
TGTGCCACCAGCACCCACGACAGGGGAGGCCGGGACGGCTACACCTTC
>TRBV29-1|TRBD1|few|TRBJ1-6
CSVGTGEVNSPLHF
TGCAGCGTTGGGACAGGGGAGGTCAATTCACCCCTCCACTTT